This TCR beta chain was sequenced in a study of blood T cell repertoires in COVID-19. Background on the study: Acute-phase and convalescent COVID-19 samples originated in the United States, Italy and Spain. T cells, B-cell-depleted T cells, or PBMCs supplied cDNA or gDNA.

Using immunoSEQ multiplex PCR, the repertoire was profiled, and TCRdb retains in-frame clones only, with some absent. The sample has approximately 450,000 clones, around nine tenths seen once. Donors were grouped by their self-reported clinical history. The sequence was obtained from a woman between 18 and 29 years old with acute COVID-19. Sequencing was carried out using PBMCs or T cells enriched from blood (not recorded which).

The DNA for the CDR3 is TGTGCCAGCAGCGGCAGCGGGGTAGCGGGACTAAATGAGCAGTTCTTC. Translating it yields CASSGSGVAGLNEQFF. The chain combines TRBV28 with TRBJ2-1; 8 bases fit TRBD2. From germline, CDR1 is MDHEN and CDR2 SYDVKM. This CDR3 has 16 amino acids. Trimming took 6 bases from V and 7 from J; bases not matched to a gene: 14.